These T cell receptor beta chains were read from a single sample in a study of vaccination effects on CD4 cells after COVID-19. Antigen specificity for these receptors is unknown. Some clones are missing from TCRdb's copy, which holds only in-frame ones; the method was immunoSEQ multiplex PCR. The sample lists 57,000 or so clones, around 73% occurring once. Source: CD4+ T cells from PBMCs cultured with HCoV-229E spike peptides, taken after COVID-19 vaccination. These receptor sequences come from a human donor who received a COVID-19 vaccine. CDR3s include the opening cysteine and the closing phenylalanine or tryptophan. Fields, in order: J gene, D gene, V gene, clone size, CDR3 DNA, CDR3 protein. A D gene is named only where the DNA matches it firmly. Clone size appears in some rows only: once, few, many, or a class for an expanded clone.

>TRBJ2-1|NA|TRBV18|NA
TGTGCCAGCTCACCTAGCCAAGTCGACGGTGAGCAGTTCTTC
CASSPSQVDGEQFF
>TRBJ1-2|NA|TRBV6-6|once
TGTGCCAGCAGCTTATCCGTCTATGGCTACACCTTC
CASSLSVYGYTF
>TRBJ2-1|TRBD2|TRBV11-2|few
TGTGCCAGCAGCTTAGATCGGGCGGGGGGCTACAATGAGCAGTTCTTC
CASSLDRAGGYNEQFF
>TRBJ2-3|TRBD2|TRBV5-6|NA
TGTGCCAGCAGTCGAGCGGGGGATAGCACAGATACGCAGTATTTT
CASSRAGDSTDTQYF
>TRBJ1-5|TRBD1|TRBV6-1|NA
TGTGCCAGCAGTCAGGGGGGTGTGGGTAATCAGCCCCAGCATTTT
CASSQGGVGNQPQHF
>TRBJ2-5|NA|TRBV7-2|NA
TGTGCCAGCAGCTCGTCTGGACGGATCCAAGAGACCCAGTACTTC
CASSSSGRIQETQYF
>TRBJ1-2|NA|TRBV7-2|once
TGTGCCAGCAGCCGGGCGGGGGGTGGCTACACCTTC
CASSRAGGGYTF
>TRBJ1-2|NA|TRBV7-9|NA
TGTGCCAGCAGCGTCGGGACAACTACTTATGGCTACACCTTC
CASSVGTTTYGYTF
>TRBJ1-2|TRBD1|TRBV28|NA
TGTGCCAGCAGTCTACCGGGACAGGGGGCTGGAGGCTACACCTTC
CASSLPGQGAGGYTF
>TRBJ1-2|NA|TRBV18|few
TGTGCCAGCTCACCAGAAGGCGGAGGGGGACTAAGGGGCTACACCTTC
CASSPEGGGGLRGYTF
>TRBJ1-1|TRBD1|TRBV6-2/TRBV6-3|few
TGTGCCAGCAGTTATAATCCAGGGGGCGGGAACACTGAAGCTTTCTTT
CASSYNPGGGNTEAFF
>TRBJ1-1|TRBD1|TRBV30|NA
TGTGCCTGGAGGAATCCATACCTGACAGGGAGAACTGAAGCTTTCTTT
CAWRNPYLTGRTEAFF
>TRBJ2-3|NA|TRBV7-9|NA
TGTGCCAGCAGCTCTCTAGGACGTGGTGCCATAAGCACAGATACGCAGTATTTT
CASSSLGRGAISTDTQYF
>TRBJ2-1|TRBD1|TRBV15|NA
TGTGCCACCAGCTTCCCAGGGGGCAGGTCTGACAATGAGCAGTTCTTC
CATSFPGGRSDNEQFF
>TRBJ1-1|TRBD1|TRBV27|NA
TGTGCCAGCAGGCCGGGACAGCTGAGTACTGAAGCTTTCTTT
CASRPGQLSTEAFF
>TRBJ1-2|NA|TRBV7-2|NA
TGTGCCAGCAGCCTAACTTCCTATGGCTACACCTTC
CASSLTSYGYTF
>TRBJ1-4|NA|TRBV27|NA
TGTGCCAGCAAGGACAGATCCGTGTCGACTAATGAAAAACTGTTTTTT
CASKDRSVSTNEKLFF
>TRBJ2-3|NA|TRBV5-1|NA
TGCGCCAGCAGCCACCCCCCCCGTGGGAATACGCAGTATTTT
CASSHPPRGNTQYF
>TRBJ1-4|NA|TRBV3-1/TRBV3-2|few
TGTGCCAGCAGCCAAGCAATACAGGGCCTGTTTTTT
CASSQAIQGLFF
>TRBJ1-5|NA|TRBV19|NA
TGTGCCAGTAGTATAGACGGCAGAAGCAATCAGCCCCAGCATTTT
CASSIDGRSNQPQHF
>TRBJ1-4|NA|TRBV4-2|NA
TGTGCCAGCAGCCAAGATGTGCAAGACGTGGAAAAACTGTTTTTT
CASSQDVQDVEKLFF
>TRBJ1-1|TRBD1|TRBV27|NA
TGTGCCAGCAGTTTAGTAGGGACAGCTAACACTGAAGCTTTCTTT
CASSLVGTANTEAFF
>TRBJ1-3|NA|TRBV4-1|NA
TGCGCCAGCAGCCGTCACTACGACAGCTTACCTGGAAACACCATATATTTT
CASSRHYDSLPGNTIYF
>TRBJ2-2|TRBD2|TRBV5-6|NA
TGTGCCAGCAGCGCGGATAGGGGACTAGCGTCGAACACCGGGGAGCTGTTTTTT
CASSADRGLASNTGELFF
>TRBJ1-5|NA|TRBV3-1/TRBV3-2|NA
TGTGCCAGCAGCAATAGGGAGGGATCGGCCCAGCATTTT
CASSNREGSAQHF
>TRBJ1-6|NA|TRBV2|few
TGTGCCAGCAATACAGACAATGATAGATCACCCCTCCACTTT
CASNTDNDRSPLHF
>TRBJ2-3|NA|TRBV30|NA
TGTGCCTGGAGGGCGACCGGGGTGTCAGATACGCAGTATTTT
CAWRATGVSDTQYF
>TRBJ2-3|NA|TRBV27|NA
TGTGCCAGCAGTCCATACAGCACAGATACGCAGTATTTT
CASSPYSTDTQYF
>TRBJ2-3|TRBD2|TRBV3-1/TRBV3-2|NA
TGTGCCAGCAGCCCGACTAGCGGGGGGACCACAGATACGCAGTATTTT
CASSPTSGGTTDTQYF
>TRBJ1-4|NA|TRBV9|NA
TGTGCCAGCAGCGTATCTTCGGGCAGGGCGCTCGAAAAACTGTTTTTT
CASSVSSGRALEKLFF
>TRBJ2-3|TRBD2|TRBV5-1|NA
TGCGCCAGCAGCTCACTAGCGGGGGGGCCGGATACGCAGTATTTT
CASSSLAGGPDTQYF
>TRBJ1-4|TRBD1|TRBV5-1|NA
TGCGCCAGCAGCTTGGGGGGGACAGCCCGGGTAGAAAAACTGTTTTTT
CASSLGGTARVEKLFF
>TRBJ1-2|TRBD1|TRBV29-1|once
TGCAGCGTTGTTTGGTCGGGTTCAGGCAGGGGGTACACCTTC
CSVVWSGSGRGYTF
>TRBJ1-2|NA|TRBV5-1|NA
TGCGCCAGCAGCACGGACAGTAACTATGGCTACACCTTC
CASSTDSNYGYTF
>TRBJ1-2|NA|TRBV19|NA
TGTGCCAGTTCGCCGGGGAGGGGCTACACCTTC
CASSPGRGYTF
>TRBJ1-2|TRBD1|TRBV6-5|NA
TGTGCCAGCAGACGGACAGGGGTGGACTATGGCTACACCTTC
CASRRTGVDYGYTF
>TRBJ1-5|NA|TRBV28|once
TGTGCCAGCAGTCTTTCAGGAGGTGGCAATCAGCCCCAGCATTTT
CASSLSGGGNQPQHF
>TRBJ2-5|TRBD2|TRBV7-3|NA
TGTGCCAGCAGCTTAAACAGCGGGGGACAAGAGACCCAGTACTTC
CASSLNSGGQETQYF